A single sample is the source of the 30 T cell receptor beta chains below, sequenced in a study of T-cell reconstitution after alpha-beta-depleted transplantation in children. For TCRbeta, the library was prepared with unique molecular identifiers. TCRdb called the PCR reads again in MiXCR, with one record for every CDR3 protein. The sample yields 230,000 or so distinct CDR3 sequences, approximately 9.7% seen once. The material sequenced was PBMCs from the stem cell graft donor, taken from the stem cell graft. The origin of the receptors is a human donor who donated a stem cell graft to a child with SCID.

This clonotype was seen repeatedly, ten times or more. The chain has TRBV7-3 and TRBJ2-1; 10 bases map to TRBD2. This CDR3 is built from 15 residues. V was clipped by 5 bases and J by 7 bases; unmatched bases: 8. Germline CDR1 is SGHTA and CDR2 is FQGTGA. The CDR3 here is CASSPRLAGDNEQFF. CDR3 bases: TGTGCCAGCAGCCCCCGTCTAGCGGGGGATAATGAGCAGTTCTTC.

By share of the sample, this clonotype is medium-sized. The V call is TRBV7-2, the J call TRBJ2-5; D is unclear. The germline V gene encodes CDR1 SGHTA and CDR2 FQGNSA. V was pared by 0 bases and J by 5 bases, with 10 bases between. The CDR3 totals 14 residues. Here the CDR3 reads CASSLASRVETQYF. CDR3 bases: TGTGCCAGCAGCTTAGCCAGTCGTGTGGAGACCCAGTACTTC.

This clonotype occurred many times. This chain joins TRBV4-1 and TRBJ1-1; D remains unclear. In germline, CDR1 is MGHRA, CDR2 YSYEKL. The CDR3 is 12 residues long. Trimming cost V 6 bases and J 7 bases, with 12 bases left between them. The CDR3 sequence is CASRKGAGEAFF. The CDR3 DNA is TGCGCCAGCAGAAAAGGAGCCGGTGAAGCTTTCTTT.

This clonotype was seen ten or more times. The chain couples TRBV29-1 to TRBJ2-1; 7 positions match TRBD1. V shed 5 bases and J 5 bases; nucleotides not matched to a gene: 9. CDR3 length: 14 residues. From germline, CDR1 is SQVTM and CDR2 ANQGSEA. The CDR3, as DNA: TGCAGCGTTTTACAGGGGATGGGAAACAATGAGCAGTTCTTC. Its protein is CSVLQGMGNNEQFF.

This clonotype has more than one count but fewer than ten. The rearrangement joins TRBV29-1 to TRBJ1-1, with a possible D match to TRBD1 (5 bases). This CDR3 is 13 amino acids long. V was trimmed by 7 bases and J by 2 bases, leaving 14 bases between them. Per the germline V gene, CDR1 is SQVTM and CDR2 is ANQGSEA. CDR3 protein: CSAESRGNTEAFF. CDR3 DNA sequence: TGCAGCGCCGAATCGAGGGGTAACACTGAAGCTTTCTTT.

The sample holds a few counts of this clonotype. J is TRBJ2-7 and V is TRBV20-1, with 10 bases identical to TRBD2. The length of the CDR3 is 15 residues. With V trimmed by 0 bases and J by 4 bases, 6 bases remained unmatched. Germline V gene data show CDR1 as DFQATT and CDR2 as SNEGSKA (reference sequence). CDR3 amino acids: CSARDPAGGRYEQYF. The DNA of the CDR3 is TGCAGTGCTAGAGACCCAGCGGGGGGGCGATACGAGCAGTACTTC.

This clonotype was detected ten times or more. The DNA for the CDR3 is TGCGCCAGCAGCCCGACAGGACCCAAAAACATTCAGTACTTC. Translated: CASSPTGPKNIQYF. This sequence joins TRBV5-1 and TRBJ2-4; TRBD1 is a possible D gene (6 bases). This CDR3 has 14 residues. V was pared by 4 bases and J by 2 bases, with 10 bases between. The germline V gene has CDR1 SGHRS and CDR2 YFSETQ. The variable domain in full, with the rest retrieved from reference TRBV5-1 and TRBJ2-4, is KAGVTQTPRYLIKTRGQQVTLSCSPISGHRSVSWYQQTPGQGLQFLFEYFSETQRNKGNFPGRFSGRQFSNSRSEMNVSTLELGDSALYLCASSPTGPKNIQYFGAGTRLSVL.

The CDR3 sequence is CASSQDGKGNTEAFF. The DNA of the CDR3 is TGTGCCAGCAGCCAAGACGGTAAGGGGAACACTGAAGCTTTCTTT. The gene calls are TRBV3-1 and TRBJ1-1; D not resolved. This CDR3 comprises 15 residues. The V end lost 0 bases, the J end lost 1 base, and 9 bases lay between the germline ends. In germline, CDR1 is LGHDT, CDR2 YNNKEL (reference sequence).

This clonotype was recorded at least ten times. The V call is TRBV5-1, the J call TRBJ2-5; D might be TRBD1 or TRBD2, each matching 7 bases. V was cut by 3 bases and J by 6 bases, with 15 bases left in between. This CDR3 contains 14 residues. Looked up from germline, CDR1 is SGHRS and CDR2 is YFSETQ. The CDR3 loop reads CASSSLQGGQTQYF. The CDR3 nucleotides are TGCGCCAGCAGCTCACTCCAGGGGGGGCAGACCCAGTACTTC. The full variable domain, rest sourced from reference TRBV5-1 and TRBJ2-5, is KAGVTQTPRYLIKTRGQQVTLSCSPISGHRSVSWYQQTPGQGLQFLFEYFSETQRNKGNFPGRFSGRQFSNSRSEMNVSTLELGDSALYLCASSSLQGGQTQYFGPGTRLLVL.

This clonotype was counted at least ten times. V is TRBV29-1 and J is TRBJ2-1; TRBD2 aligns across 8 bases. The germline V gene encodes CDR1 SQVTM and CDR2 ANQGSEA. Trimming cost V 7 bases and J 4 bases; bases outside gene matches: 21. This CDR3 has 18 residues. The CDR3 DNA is TGCAGCGCTCCCCGGGGGGGGGCGGGGAGTAGGAGTTACAATGAGCAGTTCTTC. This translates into CSAPRGGAGSRSYNEQFF.

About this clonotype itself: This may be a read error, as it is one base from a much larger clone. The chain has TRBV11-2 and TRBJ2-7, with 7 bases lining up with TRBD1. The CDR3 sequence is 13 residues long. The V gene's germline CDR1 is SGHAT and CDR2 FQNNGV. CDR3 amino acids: CASSSRTGVERYF. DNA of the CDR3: TGTGCCAGCAGCTCGCGGACAGGAGTCGAGCGGTACTTC.

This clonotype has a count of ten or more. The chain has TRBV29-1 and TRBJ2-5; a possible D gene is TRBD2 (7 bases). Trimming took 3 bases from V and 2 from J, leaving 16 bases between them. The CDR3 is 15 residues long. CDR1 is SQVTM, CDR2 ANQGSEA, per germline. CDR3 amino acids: CSVDGRGTNQETQYF. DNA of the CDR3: TGCAGCGTTGATGGGCGGGGGACAAATCAAGAGACCCAGTACTTC.

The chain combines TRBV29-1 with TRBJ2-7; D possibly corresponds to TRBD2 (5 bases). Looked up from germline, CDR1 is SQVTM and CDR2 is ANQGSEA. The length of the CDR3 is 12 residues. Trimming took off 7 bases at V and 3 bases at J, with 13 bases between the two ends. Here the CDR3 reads CSATRGVYEQYF. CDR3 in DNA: TGCAGCGCCACCCGGGGAGTCTACGAGCAGTACTTC.

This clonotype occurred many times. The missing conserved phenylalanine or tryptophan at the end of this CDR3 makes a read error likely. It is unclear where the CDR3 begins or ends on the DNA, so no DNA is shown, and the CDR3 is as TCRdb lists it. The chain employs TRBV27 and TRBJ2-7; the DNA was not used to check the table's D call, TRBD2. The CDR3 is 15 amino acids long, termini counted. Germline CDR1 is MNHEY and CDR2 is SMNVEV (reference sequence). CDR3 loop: CASIWSGGRPLRFQL.

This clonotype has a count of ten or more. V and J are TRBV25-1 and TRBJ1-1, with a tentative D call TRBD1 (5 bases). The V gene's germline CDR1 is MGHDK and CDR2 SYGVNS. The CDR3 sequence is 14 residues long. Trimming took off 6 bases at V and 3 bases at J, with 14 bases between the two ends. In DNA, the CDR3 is TGTGCCAGCAGCCGGTCGGGGGTAGACACTGAAGCTTTCTTT. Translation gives CASSRSGVDTEAFF.

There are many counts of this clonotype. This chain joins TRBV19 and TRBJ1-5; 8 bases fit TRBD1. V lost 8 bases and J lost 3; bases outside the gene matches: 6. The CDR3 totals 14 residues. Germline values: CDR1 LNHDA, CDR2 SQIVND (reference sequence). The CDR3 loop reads CASGRQGTNQPQHF. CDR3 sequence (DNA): TGTGCCAGTGGTCGACAGGGGACCAATCAGCCCCAGCATTTT.

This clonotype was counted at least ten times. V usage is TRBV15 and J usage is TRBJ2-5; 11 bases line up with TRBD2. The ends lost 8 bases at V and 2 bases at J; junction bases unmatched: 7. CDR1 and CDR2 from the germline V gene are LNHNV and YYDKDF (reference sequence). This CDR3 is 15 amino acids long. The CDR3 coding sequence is TGTGCCACCCCTACTAGCGGGGGAGAACAAGAGACCCAGTACTTC. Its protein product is CATPTSGGEQETQYF.

CDR3 DNA: TGTGCCAGCAGCTTGGAGTTGAGGGCCCGGCAGCCCCAGCATTTT. Encoded protein: CASSLELRARQPQHF. The chain employs TRBV5-5 and TRBJ1-5; D gene uncertain. Trimming removed 0 bases from V and 7 bases from J, with 14 bases in between. Germline V gene sequence: CDR1 SGHKS, CDR2 YYEKEE (reference sequence). The CDR3 is 15 residues long. The whole variable domain, filled in from reference TRBV5-5 and TRBJ1-5, reads DAGVTQSPTHLIKTRGQQVTLRCSPISGHKSVSWYQQVLGQGPQFIFQYYEKEERGRGNFPDRFSARQFPNYSSELNVNALLLGDSALYLCASSLELRARQPQHFGDGTRLSIL.

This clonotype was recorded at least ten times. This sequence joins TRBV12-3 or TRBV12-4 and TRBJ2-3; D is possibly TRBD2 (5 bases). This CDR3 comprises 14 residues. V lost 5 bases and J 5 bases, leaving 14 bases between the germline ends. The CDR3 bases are TGTGCCAGCAGTGAAGGAGGCGTCCGAGATACGCAGTATTTT. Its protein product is CASSEGGVRDTQYF.

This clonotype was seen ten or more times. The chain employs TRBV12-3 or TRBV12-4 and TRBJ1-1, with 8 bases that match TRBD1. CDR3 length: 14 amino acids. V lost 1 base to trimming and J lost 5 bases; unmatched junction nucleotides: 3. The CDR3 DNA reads TGTGCCAGCAGTTTAGTCCAGGGGGCAACTGAAGCTTTCTTT. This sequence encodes CASSLVQGATEAFF.

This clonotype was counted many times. This chain's CDR3 is CASSEGSSGANVLTF. The CDR3 DNA reads as TGTGCCAGCAGTGAAGGCAGCTCTGGGGCCAACGTCCTGACTTTC. The chain employs TRBV6-4 and TRBJ2-6; D gene uncertain. The ends were cut back, 3 bases at V and 0 bases at J, with 6 bases in the middle. This CDR3 contains 15 residues. Germline loops: CDR1 MRHNA, CDR2 SNTAGT.

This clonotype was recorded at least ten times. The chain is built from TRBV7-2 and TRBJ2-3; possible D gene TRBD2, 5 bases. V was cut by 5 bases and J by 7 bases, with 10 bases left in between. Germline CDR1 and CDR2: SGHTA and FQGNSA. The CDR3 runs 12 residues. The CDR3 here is CASSRTGYTQYF. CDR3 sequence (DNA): TGTGCCAGCAGCCGGACTGGGTATACGCAGTATTTT.

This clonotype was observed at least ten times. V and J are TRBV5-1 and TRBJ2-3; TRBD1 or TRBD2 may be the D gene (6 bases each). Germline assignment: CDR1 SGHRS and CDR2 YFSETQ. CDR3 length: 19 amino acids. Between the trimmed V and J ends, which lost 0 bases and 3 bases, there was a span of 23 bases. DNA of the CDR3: TGCGCCAGCAGCTTGGCCCTACGGGGGCCCGGTTCGGGGACAGATACGCAGTATTTT. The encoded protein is CASSLALRGPGSGTDTQYF.

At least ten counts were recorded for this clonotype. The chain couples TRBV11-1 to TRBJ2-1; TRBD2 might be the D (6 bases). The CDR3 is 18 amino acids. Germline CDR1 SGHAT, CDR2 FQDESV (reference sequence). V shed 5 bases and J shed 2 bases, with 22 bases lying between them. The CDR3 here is CASSAGTWTRGTYNEQFF. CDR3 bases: TGTGCCAGCAGCGCTGGGACCTGGACCCGGGGGACCTACAATGAGCAGTTCTTC. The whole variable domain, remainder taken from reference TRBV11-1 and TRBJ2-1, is EAEVAQSPRYKITEKSQAVAFWCDPISGHATLYWYRQILGQGPELLVQFQDESVVDDSQLPKDRFSAERLKGVDSTLKIQPAELGDSAMYLCASSAGTWTRGTYNEQFFGPGTRLTVL.

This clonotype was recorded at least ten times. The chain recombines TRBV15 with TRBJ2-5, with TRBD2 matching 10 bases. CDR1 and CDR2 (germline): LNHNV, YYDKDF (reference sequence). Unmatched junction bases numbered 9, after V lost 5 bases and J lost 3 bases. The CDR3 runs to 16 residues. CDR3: CATSGTSGVLEETQYF. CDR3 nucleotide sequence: TGTGCCACCAGCGGAACTAGCGGGGTCCTGGAAGAGACCCAGTACTTC.

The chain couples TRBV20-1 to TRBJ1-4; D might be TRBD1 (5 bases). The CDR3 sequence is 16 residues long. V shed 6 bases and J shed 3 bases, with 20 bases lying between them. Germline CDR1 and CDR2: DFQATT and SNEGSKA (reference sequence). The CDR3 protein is CSALGRGTAANEKLFF. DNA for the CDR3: TGCAGTGCGCTGGGACGGGGAACGGCGGCTAATGAAAAACTGTTTTTT.

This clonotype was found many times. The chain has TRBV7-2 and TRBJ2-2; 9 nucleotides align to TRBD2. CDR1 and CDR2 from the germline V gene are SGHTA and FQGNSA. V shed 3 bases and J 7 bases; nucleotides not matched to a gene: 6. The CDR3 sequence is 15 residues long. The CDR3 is CASSLGLAGIGELFF. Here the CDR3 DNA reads TGTGCCAGCAGCTTGGGGCTAGCGGGAATCGGGGAGCTGTTTTTT.

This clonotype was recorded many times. DNA of the CDR3: TGCGCCAGCAGCTTTTGGGGGCTGAACACTGAAGCTTTCTTT. This encodes CASSFWGLNTEAFF. The chain couples TRBV5-1 to TRBJ1-1; weak D call: TRBD1 (6 bases). This CDR3 contains 14 residues. From germline, CDR1 is SGHRS and CDR2 YFSETQ. Trimming took off 2 bases at V and 0 bases at J, with 8 bases between the two ends.

CDR3 region: CASRSPGLTGNTIYF. The CDR3 DNA is TGTGCCAGTAGATCTCCGGGGCTTACTGGAAACACCATATATTTT. This chain links TRBV19 with TRBJ1-3, with TRBD1 as a possible D gene (5 bases). The germline V gene has CDR1 LNHDA and CDR2 SQIVND (reference sequence). The CDR3 consists of 15 residues. Trimming removed 6 bases from V and 2 bases from J, with 14 bases in between.

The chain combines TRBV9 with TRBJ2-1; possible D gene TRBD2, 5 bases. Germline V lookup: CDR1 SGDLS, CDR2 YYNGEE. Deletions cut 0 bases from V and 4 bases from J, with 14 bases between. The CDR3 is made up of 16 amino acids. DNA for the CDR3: TGTGCCAGCAGCGTAGGTGACTACCCTACATACAATGAGCAGTTCTTC. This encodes CASSVGDYPTYNEQFF.